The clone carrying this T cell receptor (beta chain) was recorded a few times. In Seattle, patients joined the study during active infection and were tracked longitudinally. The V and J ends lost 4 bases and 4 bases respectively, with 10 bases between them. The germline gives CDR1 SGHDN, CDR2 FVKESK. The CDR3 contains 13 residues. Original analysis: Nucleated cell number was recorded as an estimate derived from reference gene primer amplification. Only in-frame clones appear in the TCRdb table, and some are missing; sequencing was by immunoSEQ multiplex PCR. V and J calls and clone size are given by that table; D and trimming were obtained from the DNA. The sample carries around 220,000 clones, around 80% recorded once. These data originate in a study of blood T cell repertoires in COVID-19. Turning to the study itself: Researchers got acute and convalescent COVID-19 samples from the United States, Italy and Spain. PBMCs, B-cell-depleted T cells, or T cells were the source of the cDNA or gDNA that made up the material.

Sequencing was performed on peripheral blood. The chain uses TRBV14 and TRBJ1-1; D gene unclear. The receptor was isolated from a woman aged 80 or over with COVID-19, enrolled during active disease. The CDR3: CASSLGMGTEAFF. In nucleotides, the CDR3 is TGTGCCAGCAGCCTCGGGATGGGCACTGAAGCTTTCTTT. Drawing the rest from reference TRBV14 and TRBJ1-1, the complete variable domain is EAGVTQFPSHSVIEKGQTVTLRCDPISGHDNLYWYRRVMGKEIKFLLHFVKESKQDESGMPNNRFLAERTGGTYSTLKVQPAELEDSGVYFCASSLGMGTEAFFGQGTRLTVV.